The sequence of this T cell receptor beta chain was determined in a study of CD8+ T cells in alopecia areata. Findings and limits, study-wide: Mouse data revealed clearer TCR sharing than patient data did, a gap possibly tied to HLA. Scalp sample sequencing also detects resident alphabeta T cells of normal skin.

With regard to this clone: Its antigen is not known.

CDR1 and CDR2 from the germline V gene are SQVTM and ANQGSEA. Trimming removed 6 bases from V and 2 bases from J; junction bases left unmatched: 6. The CDR3 length is 13 residues. Reverse transcribed after extraction, RNA yielded cDNA as the sequencing template. Only in-frame clones appear in the TCRdb table, and some are missing; sequencing was by immunoSEQ multiplex PCR. The profile shows about 150,000 clones, 47% of them singletons. Sequencing was done on a sample of CD4+ T cells sorted from blood. V is TRBV29-1 and J is TRBJ2-5; 7 bases map to TRBD1. The receptor's source is a human donor with alopecia areata. In DNA form, the CDR3 reads TGCAGCGTACGCCGGGACAGACAAGAGACCCAGTACTTC. Its translation: CSVRRDRQETQYF.